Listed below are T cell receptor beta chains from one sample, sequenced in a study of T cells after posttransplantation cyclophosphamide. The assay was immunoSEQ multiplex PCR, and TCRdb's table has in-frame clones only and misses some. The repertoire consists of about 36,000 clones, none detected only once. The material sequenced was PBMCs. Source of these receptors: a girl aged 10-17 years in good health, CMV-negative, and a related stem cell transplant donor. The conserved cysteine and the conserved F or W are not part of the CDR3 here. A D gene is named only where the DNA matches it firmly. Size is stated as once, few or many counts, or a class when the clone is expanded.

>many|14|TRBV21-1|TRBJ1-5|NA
ASSKVPRYSNQPQH
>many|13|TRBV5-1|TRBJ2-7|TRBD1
ASSPGDRGIYEQY
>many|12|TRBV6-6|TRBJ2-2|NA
ASKGQGIAGELF
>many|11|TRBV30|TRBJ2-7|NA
AWSEAPNYEQY
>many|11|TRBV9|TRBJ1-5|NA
ASSGSGDQPQH
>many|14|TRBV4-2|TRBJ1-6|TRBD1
ASSQDRQGVGSPLH
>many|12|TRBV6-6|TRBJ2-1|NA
ASSFKDIYNEQF
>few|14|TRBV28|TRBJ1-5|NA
ASSLEGGGSNQPQH
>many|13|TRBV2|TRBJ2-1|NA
ASSEIFSSYNEQF
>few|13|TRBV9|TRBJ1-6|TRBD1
ASSPRTGVASPLH
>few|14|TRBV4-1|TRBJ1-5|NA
ASSQVISQGGQPQH
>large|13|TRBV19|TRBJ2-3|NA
ASSIEGDNTDTQY